This T cell receptor beta chain was identified during a study of blood T cell repertoires in COVID-19. On the study more broadly: PBMCs, B-cell-depleted T cells, or T cells provided the cDNA or gDNA that made up the material.

Germline loops: CDR1 SGDLS, CDR2 YYNGEE. There are 17 residues in the CDR3. With 2 bases clipped from V and 1 base from J, the junction kept 5 bases outside the gene matches. Researchers sorted participants into cohorts using their self-reported clinical history. A COVID-19 case had been met by exposed participants during the 2 weeks before study entry. Clones were read by immunoSEQ multiplex PCR, and TCRdb kept only the in-frame ones, dropping some. Among approximately 340,000 clones listed, more than 85% were seen once. Sequencing input: PBMCs or T cells enriched from blood (not recorded which). The clonotype originates from a middle-aged woman who had been exposed to COVID-19. The chain uses TRBV9 and TRBJ2-2, with 10 positions matching TRBD2. The chain's CDR3 is CASSVLAGELNTGELFF. CDR3 DNA sequence: TGTGCCAGCAGCGTGCTAGCGGGGGAGCTGAACACCGGGGAGCTGTTTTTT.